Listed below are T cell receptor beta chains from one sample, sequenced in a study of blood T cells in healthy people across ages. TCRdb used MiXCR to reprocess the 5' RACE reads, holding one entry per CDR3 protein. This sample carries approximately 880,000 distinct CDR3 sequences, approximately 49% of them seen once, and the ten largest clones take roughly 13%. Sample: blood. Receptors were obtained from a man aged 30 to 39 in good health. The CDR3 runs from the conserved cysteine through the conserved F or W. D genes are given only for firm matches. Clone sizes are given selectively: once, few, many, or a class where the clone is expanded.

D	V	size	J	CDR3	DNA
NA	TRBV6-5	few	TRBJ2-1	CATTLGYNEQFF	TGTGCCACGACATTGGGGTACAATGAGCAGTTCTTC
NA	TRBV9	NA	TRBJ2-2	CAGSATGNTGELFF	TGTGCCGGCAGCGCGACAGGAAACACCGGGGAGCTGTTTTTT
NA	TRBV6-2/TRBV6-3	few	TRBJ2-1	CASTWGYEQFF	TGTGCCAGCACCTGGGGCTATGAGCAGTTCTTC
TRBD1	TRBV24-1	NA	TRBJ2-1	CATRSGTADEQFF	TGTGCCACCCGCTCCGGGACAGCCGATGAGCAGTTCTTC
NA	TRBV6-1	NA	TRBJ2-3	CASSEWGSDTQYF	TGTGCCAGCAGTGAATGGGGGTCAGATACGCAGTATTTT
TRBD2	TRBV7-9	NA	TRBJ2-7	CASSISGGRSYEQYF	TGTGCCAGCAGCATTAGCGGGGGGCGCTCCTACGAGCAGTACTTC
TRBD1	TRBV20-1	few	TRBJ2-1	CSAPRDRGPNEQFF	TGCAGTGCCCCCCGGGACAGGGGGCCAAATGAGCAGTTCTTC
TRBD1	TRBV27	NA	TRBJ2-7	CASSRTGGSCEQYF	TGTGCCAGCTCCAGGACAGGGGGCTCCTGCGAGCAGTACTTC
NA	TRBV4-3	few	TRBJ1-2	CASSPSGKWTNYGYTF	TGCGCCAGCAGCCCTAGTGGGAAGTGGACTAACTATGGCTACACCTTC
TRBD1	TRBV27	few	TRBJ2-1	CASSPQGATYNEQFF	TGTGCCAGCAGTCCACAGGGGGCTACCTACAATGAGCAGTTCTTC
NA	TRBV28	NA	TRBJ2-4	CASTTDSLAKNIQYF	TGTGCCAGCACGACGGATTCTCTAGCCAAAAACATTCAGTACTTC
NA	TRBV7-3	NA	TRBJ2-1	CASSATRDSSYNEQFF	TGTGCCAGCAGCGCTACCCGGGACTCCTCCTACAATGAGCAGTTCTTC
NA	TRBV2	NA	TRBJ2-7	CASSVLSPPYEQYF	TGTGCCAGCAGTGTCCTGAGCCCGCCCTACGAGCAGTACTTC
TRBD1	TRBV20-1	NA	TRBJ1-1	CSVGGTESFGTEAFF	TGCAGTGTCGGCGGGACAGAGAGCTTCGGCACTGAAGCTTTCTTT
NA	TRBV20-1	many	TRBJ2-7	CSSRGQLIYEQYF	TGCAGTTCCCGTGGACAGTTGATCTACGAGCAGTACTTC
TRBD2	TRBV5-1	NA	TRBJ2-1	CASSLGLAGPFNEQFF	TGCGCCAGCAGCCTGGGACTAGCGGGGCCCTTCAATGAGCAGTTCTTC
TRBD1	TRBV24-1	NA	TRBJ1-4	CATSQTGSTNEKLFF	TGTGCCACCAGCCAGACAGGGTCAACTAATGAAAAACTGTTTTTT